This T cell receptor beta chain originates from a study of T cell responses to AZD1222 COVID-19 vaccine. For the study at large: Second-dose intervals of approximately 4 or approximately 12 weeks were pooled. Broader study findings: Researchers report vaccine-associated CD4 TCRs spanning spike, with dominance at 160-218 and 743-854. Spike-specific TCR breadth and depth both grew after two AZD1222 doses. Variant regions that are unmutated are reportedly the target of nearly half of spike-specific TCRs.

Assay used: immunoSEQ multiplex PCR; TCRdb lists only in-frame clones, some missing. Among around 100,000 clones listed, roughly nine tenths were seen once. A word on this clone: Its specificity is unknown.

The germline V gene encodes CDR1 LGHNA and CDR2 YNFKEQ. Trimming took 1 base from V and 0 from J, leaving 14 bases between them. This CDR3 comprises 17 residues. The sequenced sample was peripheral blood, obtained on day 0 of AZD1222 vaccination. The TCR comes from an adult in good health. This chain uses TRBV4-2 with TRBJ2-3, with D possibly matching TRBD2 (6 bases). This chain's CDR3 is CASSQAGFGTSTDTQYF. The CDR3 nucleotides read TGTGCCAGCAGCCAAGCCGGTTTCGGGACTAGCACAGATACGCAGTATTTT.